This is a list of T cell receptor beta chains from one sample in a study of CD8+ T cells in alopecia areata. The data were produced by immunoSEQ multiplex PCR, yet TCRdb's version contains in-frame clones alone and is incomplete. The sample has hundreds of thousands of clones, about 53% seen once. The sequences come from CD4+ T cells sorted from blood, collected at week 0. The receptor source for this set is a human donor with alopecia areata. The CDR3 runs from the conserved cysteine through the conserved F or W. D genes are given only for firm matches. Some rows mark clone size as missing; the rest say once, few, many or name a class of expanded clone.

d_gene: TRBD2; abundance: once; v_gene: TRBV5-1; j_gene: TRBJ2-1; CDR3aa: CASSLGLAGLDEQFF; CDR3nt: TGCGCCAGCAGCTTAGGACTAGCGGGGTTGGATGAGCAGTTCTTC
d_gene: .; abundance: .; v_gene: TRBV4-1; j_gene: TRBJ2-3; CDR3aa: CASSRTSAGTGTDTQYF; CDR3nt: TGCGCCAGCAGCCGAACATCCGCCGGGACGGGCACAGATACGCAGTATTTT
d_gene: TRBD1; abundance: .; v_gene: TRBV2; j_gene: TRBJ1-2; CDR3aa: CASSDQGASYGYTF; CDR3nt: TGTGCCAGCAGTGACCAGGGGGCTAGCTATGGCTACACCTTC
d_gene: TRBD2; abundance: .; v_gene: TRBV30; j_gene: TRBJ2-7; CDR3aa: CAWRKLAGNEQYF; CDR3nt: TGTGCCTGGAGGAAATTAGCGGGAAACGAGCAGTACTTC
d_gene: .; abundance: .; v_gene: TRBV6-5; j_gene: TRBJ1-1; CDR3aa: CASSRSGAREAFF; CDR3nt: TGTGCCAGCAGCAGAAGTGGGGCCCGCGAAGCTTTCTTT
d_gene: TRBD1; abundance: .; v_gene: TRBV9; j_gene: TRBJ2-5; CDR3aa: CASSKSPQGTETQYF; CDR3nt: TGTGCCAGCAGCAAGTCTCCACAGGGGACAGAGACCCAGTACTTC
d_gene: .; abundance: .; v_gene: TRBV9; j_gene: TRBJ2-3; CDR3aa: CASSRDRVFTDTQYF; CDR3nt: TGTGCCAGCAGCAGAGACAGAGTCTTCACAGATACGCAGTATTTT
d_gene: .; abundance: .; v_gene: TRBV2; j_gene: TRBJ2-2; CDR3aa: CAASTGTYTGELFF; CDR3nt: TGTGCCGCCAGCACCGGGACCTACACCGGGGAGCTGTTTTTT
d_gene: .; abundance: .; v_gene: TRBV30; j_gene: TRBJ2-2; CDR3aa: CAWRVWWRDTGELFF; CDR3nt: TGTGCCTGGAGAGTCTGGTGGCGGGACACCGGGGAGCTGTTTTTT
d_gene: TRBD1; abundance: few; v_gene: TRBV19; j_gene: TRBJ1-2; CDR3aa: CASWQEGQSNYGYTF; CDR3nt: TGTGCCAGTTGGCAGGAGGGACAGTCTAACTATGGCTACACCTTC
d_gene: .; abundance: .; v_gene: TRBV2; j_gene: TRBJ2-1; CDR3aa: CASSENVYNEQFF; CDR3nt: TGTGCCAGCAGTGAGAACGTTTACAATGAGCAGTTCTTC
d_gene: TRBD1; abundance: .; v_gene: TRBV27; j_gene: TRBJ2-6; CDR3aa: CASSLFGQGGFGGANVLTF; CDR3nt: TGTGCCAGCAGTTTATTTGGACAGGGGGGATTTGGCGGGGCCAACGTCCTGACTTTC
d_gene: .; abundance: once; v_gene: TRBV6-1; j_gene: TRBJ1-6; CDR3aa: CASSTGRHNSPLHF; CDR3nt: TGTGCCAGCAGCACAGGGCGACACAATTCACCCCTCCACTTT
d_gene: .; abundance: .; v_gene: TRBV2; j_gene: TRBJ2-5; CDR3aa: CATGETQYF; CDR3nt: TGTGCCACTGGTGAGACCCAGTACTTC
d_gene: .; abundance: .; v_gene: TRBV30; j_gene: TRBJ1-4; CDR3aa: CAWSVQSNEKLFF; CDR3nt: TGTGCCTGGAGTGTACAGTCAAATGAAAAACTGTTTTTT
d_gene: TRBD2; abundance: .; v_gene: TRBV5-1; j_gene: TRBJ2-3; CDR3aa: CASSLSGVTDTQYF; CDR3nt: TGCGCCAGCAGCTTAAGCGGGGTCACAGATACGCAGTATTTT
d_gene: TRBD2; abundance: .; v_gene: TRBV9; j_gene: TRBJ2-3; CDR3aa: CASSVLTSGSAQYF; CDR3nt: TGTGCCAGCAGCGTTTTGACTAGCGGGAGTGCGCAGTATTTT
d_gene: .; abundance: .; v_gene: TRBV29-1; j_gene: TRBJ1-1; CDR3aa: CSVRALLANTEAFF; CDR3nt: TGCAGCGTCAGGGCCCTCTTGGCGAACACTGAAGCTTTCTTT
d_gene: TRBD1; abundance: .; v_gene: TRBV30; j_gene: TRBJ1-1; CDR3aa: CAWRSRGRDTEAFF; CDR3nt: TGTGCCTGGAGAAGTAGGGGGCGCGACACTGAAGCTTTCTTT
d_gene: TRBD1; abundance: .; v_gene: TRBV30; j_gene: TRBJ2-1; CDR3aa: CAWSRQGYNEQFF; CDR3nt: TGTGCCTGGAGCAGACAGGGGTACAATGAGCAGTTCTTC
d_gene: TRBD1; abundance: few; v_gene: TRBV5-1; j_gene: TRBJ1-1; CDR3aa: CASRPLDRGRNEAFF; CDR3nt: TGCGCCAGCAGACCTTTAGACAGGGGGCGGAATGAAGCTTTCTTT
d_gene: TRBD1; abundance: few; v_gene: TRBV25-1; j_gene: TRBJ1-2; CDR3aa: CASSVGGQGAGGYTF; CDR3nt: TGTGCCAGCAGTGTTGGGGGACAGGGGGCTGGCGGCTACACCTTC
d_gene: .; abundance: .; v_gene: TRBV25-1; j_gene: TRBJ1-2; CDR3aa: CASSAGTNYGYTF; CDR3nt: TGTGCCAGCAGTGCGGGTACTAACTATGGCTACACCTTC
d_gene: TRBD2; abundance: few; v_gene: TRBV30; j_gene: TRBJ2-7; CDR3aa: CASGTSYDEQYF; CDR3nt: TGTGCCTCGGGGACTAGCTACGACGAGCAGTACTTC
d_gene: TRBD2; abundance: .; v_gene: TRBV7-2; j_gene: TRBJ2-7; CDR3aa: CASSLATSGGNYEQYF; CDR3nt: TGTGCCAGCAGCTTAGCAACTAGCGGTGGGAACTACGAGCAGTACTTC
d_gene: TRBD2; abundance: .; v_gene: TRBV5-6; j_gene: TRBJ2-1; CDR3aa: CASSFATSGRGGNEQFF; CDR3nt: TGTGCCAGCAGCTTCGCCACTAGCGGGAGAGGTGGGAATGAGCAGTTCTTC
d_gene: TRBD1; abundance: once; v_gene: TRBV9; j_gene: TRBJ2-2; CDR3aa: CASSVGTGVPAGELFF; CDR3nt: TGTGCCAGCAGCGTAGGGACAGGGGTTCCGGCCGGGGAGCTGTTTTTT
d_gene: TRBD2; abundance: few; v_gene: TRBV11-1; j_gene: TRBJ2-7; CDR3aa: CASSPGAGGYSYEQYF; CDR3nt: TGTGCCAGCAGCCCAGGAGCGGGGGGATACTCCTACGAGCAGTACTTC
d_gene: TRBD1; abundance: .; v_gene: TRBV5-4; j_gene: TRBJ1-1; CDR3aa: CASSLFLQGGAFF; CDR3nt: TGTGCCAGCAGCTTGTTTCTACAGGGGGGAGCTTTCTTT
d_gene: TRBD1; abundance: .; v_gene: TRBV19; j_gene: TRBJ2-7; CDR3aa: CASSEGQGIYEQYF; CDR3nt: TGTGCCAGTAGTGAGGGACAGGGGATCTACGAGCAGTACTTC
d_gene: TRBD2; abundance: .; v_gene: TRBV18; j_gene: TRBJ2-7; CDR3aa: CASSLRTSGSSYEQYF; CDR3nt: TGTGCCAGCTCACTTAGGACTAGCGGAAGCTCCTACGAGCAGTACTTC
d_gene: .; abundance: .; v_gene: TRBV30; j_gene: TRBJ2-1; CDR3aa: CAWSVRLYNEQFF; CDR3nt: TGTGCCTGGAGTGTACGGCTTTACAATGAGCAGTTCTTC
d_gene: .; abundance: .; v_gene: TRBV29-1; j_gene: TRBJ1-5; CDR3aa: CSVVESDGSNQPQHF; CDR3nt: TGCAGCGTTGTTGAGTCGGACGGTAGCAATCAGCCCCAGCATTTT
d_gene: .; abundance: .; v_gene: TRBV30; j_gene: TRBJ2-3; CDR3aa: CAWGYGDSTDTQYF; CDR3nt: TGTGCCTGGGGTTATGGGGACAGCACAGATACGCAGTATTTT
d_gene: TRBD2; abundance: .; v_gene: TRBV30; j_gene: TRBJ2-1; CDR3aa: CACLSRGGRINEQFF; CDR3nt: TGTGCCTGCCTATCTCGGGGGGGGAGGATCAATGAGCAGTTCTTC
d_gene: .; abundance: few; v_gene: TRBV5-6; j_gene: TRBJ1-2; CDR3aa: CASSRPGTHGYGYTF; CDR3nt: TGTGCCAGCAGCCGTCCCGGGACACACGGCTATGGCTACACCTTC
d_gene: .; abundance: .; v_gene: TRBV30; j_gene: TRBJ2-7; CDR3aa: CAWRPGLTLSEQYF; CDR3nt: TGTGCCTGGAGGCCGGGACTTACTCTCTCGGAGCAGTACTTC
d_gene: .; abundance: .; v_gene: TRBV25-1; j_gene: TRBJ1-1; CDR3aa: CASRNLRNTEAFF; CDR3nt: TGTGCCAGCAGGAATCTTCGTAACACTGAAGCTTTCTTT
d_gene: TRBD2; abundance: .; v_gene: TRBV7-9; j_gene: TRBJ2-1; CDR3aa: CASSLIRTSGYNEQFF; CDR3nt: TGTGCCAGCAGCTTAATCCGGACTAGCGGCTACAATGAGCAGTTCTTC
d_gene: .; abundance: .; v_gene: TRBV25-1; j_gene: TRBJ2-7; CDR3aa: CASSAGAGYEQYF; CDR3nt: TGTGCCAGCAGTGCGGGGGCAGGGTACGAGCAGTACTTC
d_gene: .; abundance: .; v_gene: TRBV19; j_gene: TRBJ1-5; CDR3aa: CASSSSGRSNQPQHF; CDR3nt: TGTGCCAGTAGTTCCTCGGGGCGTAGCAATCAGCCCCAGCATTTT
d_gene: .; abundance: few; v_gene: TRBV9; j_gene: TRBJ2-2; CDR3aa: CASSVGGSNTGELFF; CDR3nt: TGTGCCAGCAGCGTGGGGGGTTCGAACACCGGGGAGCTGTTTTTT
d_gene: TRBD1; abundance: few; v_gene: TRBV30; j_gene: TRBJ1-6; CDR3aa: CASPGTGVSPLHF; CDR3nt: TGTGCCTCCCCCGGGACAGGGGTTTCACCCCTCCACTTT
d_gene: .; abundance: .; v_gene: TRBV5-1; j_gene: TRBJ2-1; CDR3aa: CASSPSGGRNNEQFF; CDR3nt: TGCGCCAGCAGCCCCTCCGGGGGGCGTAACAATGAGCAGTTCTTC
d_gene: TRBD1; abundance: .; v_gene: TRBV30; j_gene: TRBJ2-2; CDR3aa: CAWLRTGNTGELFF; CDR3nt: TGTGCCTGGCTGCGGACAGGGAACACCGGGGAGCTGTTTTTT
d_gene: TRBD1; abundance: .; v_gene: TRBV7-9; j_gene: TRBJ2-6; CDR3aa: CASRPRDRGAGANVLTF; CDR3nt: TGTGCCAGCAGACCCCGGGACAGGGGGGCTGGGGCCAACGTCCTGACTTTC
d_gene: TRBD1; abundance: .; v_gene: TRBV9; j_gene: TRBJ2-1; CDR3aa: CASSVDPRTGPQGEQFF; CDR3nt: TGTGCCAGCAGCGTAGACCCTCGGACAGGGCCCCAGGGTGAGCAGTTCTTC
d_gene: .; abundance: .; v_gene: TRBV7-2; j_gene: TRBJ2-7; CDR3aa: CASSLWAYEQYF; CDR3nt: TGTGCCAGCAGCTTGTGGGCATACGAGCAGTACTTC
d_gene: TRBD1; abundance: .; v_gene: TRBV10-3; j_gene: TRBJ2-7; CDR3aa: CAISRDRGYEQYF; CDR3nt: TGTGCCATCAGTCGGGACAGGGGCTACGAGCAGTACTTC
d_gene: .; abundance: .; v_gene: TRBV29-1; j_gene: TRBJ1-2; CDR3aa: CSVALRMGDGYTF; CDR3nt: TGCAGCGTTGCATTGAGAATGGGGGATGGCTACACCTTC